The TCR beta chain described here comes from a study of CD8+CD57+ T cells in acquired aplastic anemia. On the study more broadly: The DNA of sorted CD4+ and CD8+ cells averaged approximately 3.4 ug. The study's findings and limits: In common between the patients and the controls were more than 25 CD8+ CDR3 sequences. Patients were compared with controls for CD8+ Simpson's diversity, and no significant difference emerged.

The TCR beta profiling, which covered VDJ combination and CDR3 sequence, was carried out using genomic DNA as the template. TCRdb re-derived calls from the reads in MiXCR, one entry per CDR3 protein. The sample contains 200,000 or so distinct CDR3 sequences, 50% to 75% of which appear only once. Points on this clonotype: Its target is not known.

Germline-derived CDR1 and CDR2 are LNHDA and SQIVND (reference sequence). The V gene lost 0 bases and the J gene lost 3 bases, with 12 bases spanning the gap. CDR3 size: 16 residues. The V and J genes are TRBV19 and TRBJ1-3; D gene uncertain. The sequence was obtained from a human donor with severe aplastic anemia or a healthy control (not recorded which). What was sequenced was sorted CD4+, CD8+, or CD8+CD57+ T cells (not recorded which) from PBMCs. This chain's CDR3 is CASSIDTITCGNTIYF. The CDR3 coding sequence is TGTGCCAGTAGTATAGATACAATAACCTGTGGAAACACCATATATTTT.